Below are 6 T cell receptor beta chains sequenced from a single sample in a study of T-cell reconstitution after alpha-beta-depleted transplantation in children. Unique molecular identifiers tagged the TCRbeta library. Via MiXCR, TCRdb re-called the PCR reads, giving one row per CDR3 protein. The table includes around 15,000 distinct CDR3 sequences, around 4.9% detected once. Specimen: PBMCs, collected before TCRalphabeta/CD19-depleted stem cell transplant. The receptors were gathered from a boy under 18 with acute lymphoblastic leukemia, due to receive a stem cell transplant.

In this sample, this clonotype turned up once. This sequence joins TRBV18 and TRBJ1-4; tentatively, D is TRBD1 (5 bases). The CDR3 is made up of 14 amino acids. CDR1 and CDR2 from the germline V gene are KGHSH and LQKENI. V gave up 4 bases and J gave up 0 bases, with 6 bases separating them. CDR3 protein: CASSRQSTNEKLFF. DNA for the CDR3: TGTGCCAGCTCACGACAGTCAACTAATGAAAAACTGTTTTTT.

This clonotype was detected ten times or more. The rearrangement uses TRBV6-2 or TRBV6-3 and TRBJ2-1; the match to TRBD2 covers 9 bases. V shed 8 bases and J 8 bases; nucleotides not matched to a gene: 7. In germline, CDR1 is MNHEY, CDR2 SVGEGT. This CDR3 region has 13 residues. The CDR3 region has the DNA TGTGCCAGCGGGAAGACTAGCGGCCATGAGCAGTTCTTC. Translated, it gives CASGKTSGHEQFF.

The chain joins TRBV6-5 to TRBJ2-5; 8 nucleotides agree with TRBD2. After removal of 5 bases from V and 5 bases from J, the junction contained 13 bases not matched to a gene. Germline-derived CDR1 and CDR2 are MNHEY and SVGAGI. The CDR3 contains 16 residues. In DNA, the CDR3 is TGTGCCAGCAGTAACGGGAGGGGCGGGGGGCTGGAGACCCAGTACTTC. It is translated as CASSNGRGGGLETQYF.

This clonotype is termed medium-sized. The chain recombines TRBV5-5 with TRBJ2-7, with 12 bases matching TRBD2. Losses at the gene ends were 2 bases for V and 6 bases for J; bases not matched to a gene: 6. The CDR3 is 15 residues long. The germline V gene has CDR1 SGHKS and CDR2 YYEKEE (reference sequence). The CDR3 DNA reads TGTGCCAGCAGCTTAGGACTAGCGGGGATCTCCGAGCAGTACTTC. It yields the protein CASSLGLAGISEQYF.

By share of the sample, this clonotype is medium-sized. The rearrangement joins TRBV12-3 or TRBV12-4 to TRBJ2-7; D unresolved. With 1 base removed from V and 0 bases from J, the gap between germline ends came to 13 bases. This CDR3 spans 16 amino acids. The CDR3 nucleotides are TGTGCCAGCAGTTTAGGCCCACAGTTAAGCTCCTACGAGCAGTACTTC. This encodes CASSLGPQLSSYEQYF.

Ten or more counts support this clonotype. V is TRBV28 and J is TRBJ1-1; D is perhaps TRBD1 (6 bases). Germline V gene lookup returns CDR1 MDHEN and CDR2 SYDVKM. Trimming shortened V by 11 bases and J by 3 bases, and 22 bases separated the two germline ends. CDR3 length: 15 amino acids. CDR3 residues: CAPPGGREDYTEAFF. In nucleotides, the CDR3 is TGTGCCCCACCCGGGGGCAGAGAGGATTACACTGAAGCTTTCTTT.